Each of the 7 T cell receptor beta chains below was sequenced from the same sample in a study of cytomegalovirus exposure and HLA in healthy donors. PCR involved 60 Vbeta and 13 Jbeta primers. Here immunoSEQ multiplex PCR was the method, and the copy in TCRdb shows in-frame clones only, minus some. The profile shows about 150,000 clones, roughly four fifths of them singletons. The specimen was PBMCs. The receptors stem from a male donor in good health and CMV-seronegative.

The gene calls are TRBV7-2 and TRBJ1-2, with D possibly matching TRBD1 (5 bases). The CDR3 spans 15 residues. Germline V gene sequence: CDR1 SGHTA, CDR2 FQGNSA. Between the trimmed V and J ends, which lost 0 bases and 6 bases, there was a span of 14 bases. DNA for the CDR3: TGTGCCAGCAGCTTAGCGGTGGCAGGGTTGCATGGCTACACCTTC. It codes for CASSLAVAGLHGYTF.

The chain employs TRBV4-3 and TRBJ2-1; D is perhaps TRBD2 (5 bases). V lost 1 base to trimming and J lost 6 bases, with 10 bases between them. The CDR3 loop spans 14 amino acids. Per the germline V gene, CDR1 is LGHNA and CDR2 is YSLEER. The chain's CDR3 is CASSQGASSNEQFF. CDR3 nucleotide sequence: TGCGCCAGCAGCCAAGGGGCTAGCTCCAATGAGCAGTTCTTC.

The V and J genes are TRBV27 and TRBJ2-2, with unresolved D. This CDR3 spans 12 amino acids. V was cut by 5 bases and J by 2 bases, with 3 bases left in between. In germline, CDR1 is MNHEY, CDR2 SMNVEV (reference sequence). The CDR3: CASSPNTGELFF. The DNA of the CDR3 is TGTGCCAGCAGTCCAAACACCGGGGAGCTGTTTTTT.

The rearrangement joins TRBV7-9 to TRBJ1-1, with D uncertain. This CDR3 contains 16 residues. The V and J ends lost 5 bases and 4 bases respectively, with 20 bases between them. Germline V gene sequence: CDR1 SEHNR, CDR2 FQNEAQ (reference sequence). The CDR3 reads CASSQPLTQRGTEAFF. CDR3 in DNA: TGTGCCAGCAGCCAACCTCTGACCCAACGGGGCACTGAAGCTTTCTTT.

This sequence joins TRBV19 and TRBJ2-7; D may be TRBD1 (5 bases). V lost 1 base to trimming and J lost 6 bases, with 10 bases between them. This CDR3 is 13 amino acids long. Looked up from germline, CDR1 is LNHDA and CDR2 is SQIVND (reference sequence). The CDR3 nucleotides are TGTGCCAGTAGTATAGGACAGCCGGGCGAGCAGTACTTC. Protein product: CASSIGQPGEQYF.

Details on this clone: Other DNA sequences in the sample encode the same CDR3. The chain links TRBV5-1 to TRBJ2-5, with TRBD2 matching over 10 bases. Germline loops: CDR1 SGHRS, CDR2 YFSETQ. V shed 3 bases, J shed 3 bases, and the junction held 2 bases outside the gene matches. CDR3 length: 14 residues. CDR3 sequence reads: CASSSGLAEETQYF. CDR3 in DNA: TGCGCCAGCAGCTCCGGACTAGCGGAAGAGACCCAGTACTTC. The full variable domain, rest sourced from reference TRBV5-1 and TRBJ2-5, is KAGVTQTPRYLIKTRGQQVTLSCSPISGHRSVSWYQQTPGQGLQFLFEYFSETQRNKGNFPGRFSGRQFSNSRSEMNVSTLELGDSALYLCASSSGLAEETQYFGPGTRLLVL.

This clone was seen once. The chain is built from TRBV11-2 and TRBJ2-1; 10 positions match TRBD2. There are 15 residues in the CDR3. CDR1 and CDR2 from the germline V gene are SGHAT and FQNNGV. The V and J ends lost 5 bases and 6 bases, in that order; junction bases with no gene match: 7. In DNA, the CDR3 is TGTGCCAGCAGCCGGGGGACTAGCGACGTCAATGAGCAGTTCTTC. It codes for CASSRGTSDVNEQFF.